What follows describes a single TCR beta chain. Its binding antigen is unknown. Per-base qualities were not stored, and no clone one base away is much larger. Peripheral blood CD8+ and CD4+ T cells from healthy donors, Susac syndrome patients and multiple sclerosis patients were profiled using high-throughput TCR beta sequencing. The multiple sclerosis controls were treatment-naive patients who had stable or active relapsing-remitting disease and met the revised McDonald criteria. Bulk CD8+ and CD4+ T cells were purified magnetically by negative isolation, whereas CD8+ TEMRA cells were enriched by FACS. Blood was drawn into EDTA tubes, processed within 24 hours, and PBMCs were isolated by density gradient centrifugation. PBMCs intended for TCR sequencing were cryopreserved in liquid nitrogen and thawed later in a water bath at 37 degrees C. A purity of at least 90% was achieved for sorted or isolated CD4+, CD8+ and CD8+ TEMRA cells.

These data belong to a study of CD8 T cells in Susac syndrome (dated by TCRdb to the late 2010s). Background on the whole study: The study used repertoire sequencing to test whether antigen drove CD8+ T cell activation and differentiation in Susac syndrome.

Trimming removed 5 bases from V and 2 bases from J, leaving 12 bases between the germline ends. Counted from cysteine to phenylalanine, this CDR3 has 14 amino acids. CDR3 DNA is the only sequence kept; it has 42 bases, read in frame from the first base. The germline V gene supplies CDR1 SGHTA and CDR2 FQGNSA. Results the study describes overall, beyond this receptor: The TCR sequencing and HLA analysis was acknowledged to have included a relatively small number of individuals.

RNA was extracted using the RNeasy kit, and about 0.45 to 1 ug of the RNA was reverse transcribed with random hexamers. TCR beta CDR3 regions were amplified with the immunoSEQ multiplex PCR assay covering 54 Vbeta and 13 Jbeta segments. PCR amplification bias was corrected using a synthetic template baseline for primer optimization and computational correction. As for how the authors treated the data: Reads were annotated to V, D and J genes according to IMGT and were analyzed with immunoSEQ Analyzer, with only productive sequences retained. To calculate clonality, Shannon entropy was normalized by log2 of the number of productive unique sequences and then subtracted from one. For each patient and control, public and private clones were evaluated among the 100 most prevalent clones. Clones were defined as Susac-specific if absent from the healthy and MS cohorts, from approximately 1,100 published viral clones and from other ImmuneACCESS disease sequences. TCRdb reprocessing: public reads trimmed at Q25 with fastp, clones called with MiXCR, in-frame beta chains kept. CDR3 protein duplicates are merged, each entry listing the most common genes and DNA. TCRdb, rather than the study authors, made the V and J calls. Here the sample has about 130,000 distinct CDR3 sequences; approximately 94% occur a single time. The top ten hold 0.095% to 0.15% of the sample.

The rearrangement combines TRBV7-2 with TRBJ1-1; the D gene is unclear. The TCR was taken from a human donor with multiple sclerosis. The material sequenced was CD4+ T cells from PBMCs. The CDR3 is CASSPRPINTEAFF. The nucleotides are TGTGCCAGCAGCCCCCGACCCATCAACACTGAAGCTTTCTTT. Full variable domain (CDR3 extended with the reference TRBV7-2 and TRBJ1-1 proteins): GAGVSQSPSNKVTEKGKDVELRCDPISGHTALYWYRQSLGQGLEFLIYFQGNSAPDKSGLPSDRFSAERTGGSVSTLTIQRTQQEDSAVYLCASSPRPINTEAFFGQGTRLTVV.